The next 8 T cell receptor beta chains were all read from a single sample in a study of T cell responses to AZD1222 COVID-19 vaccine. This table comes from immunoSEQ multiplex PCR, and its TCRdb copy is limited to in-frame clones, with some not included. The sample gives about 120,000 clones, around 83% of which show up once; roughly 15% is in the top ten. The sequences come from peripheral blood, collected 28 days after the second AZD1222 dose. These receptors came from an adult who received the AZD1222 COVID-19 vaccine.

This clone turned up a few times. The rearrangement joins TRBV29-1 to TRBJ2-7; the D gene is possibly TRBD1 (6 bases). Trimming left V 7 bases short and J 0 bases short, with 10 bases between. CDR1 SQVTM and CDR2 ANQGSEA come from the germline V gene. CDR3 size: 12 residues. The CDR3 bases are TGCAGCGCAAGGGGGAGCTCCTACGAGCAGTACTTC. Translating gives CSARGSSYEQYF.

This chain uses TRBV12-3 or TRBV12-4 with TRBJ1-5; no reliable D call. There are 13 residues in the CDR3. Trimming pared 7 bases from V and 0 bases from J, leaving 7 bases between. The CDR3 nucleotides read TGTGCCAGCACCCCAGATAGCAATCAGCCCCAGCATTTT. The encoded protein is CASTPDSNQPQHF.

This CDR3 reads CSASSGGMGELFF. As DNA, the CDR3 is TGCAGTGCTAGTTCAGGGGGCATGGGGGAGCTGTTTTTT. V usage is TRBV20-1 and J usage is TRBJ2-2; 8 nucleotides agree with TRBD1. Germline V CDR1 and CDR2: DFQATT, SNEGSKA (reference sequence). The CDR3 has 13 amino acids. V was pared by 3 bases and J by 8 bases, with 5 bases of the junction left unmatched.

The chain is built from TRBV5-1 and TRBJ2-7, with 7 bases matching TRBD1. The CDR3 is made up of 16 amino acids. J gave up 2 bases and V 1 base, and 9 bases lay outside the gene matches. CDR1 is SGHRS, CDR2 YFSETQ, per germline. In DNA form, the CDR3 reads TGCGCCAGCAGCTTGACTAATACAGGGGCCGCCTACGAGCAGTACTTC. Encoded protein: CASSLTNTGAAYEQYF.

This chain links TRBV9 with TRBJ1-1; D is undetermined. Trimming removed 0 bases from V and 5 bases from J, with 11 bases in between. Germline V gives CDR1 SGDLS, CDR2 YYNGEE. This CDR3 region has 14 residues. CDR3 in DNA: TGTGCCAGCAGCGTAGGGGGAGGTCGGACTGAAGCTTTCTTT. It translates to CASSVGGGRTEAFF.

This clone was detected a few times. This rearrangement joins TRBV10-3 to TRBJ2-7; D not resolved. Germline assignment: CDR1 ENHRY and CDR2 SYGVKD. This CDR3 is 14 amino acids long. With 4 bases removed from V and 0 bases from J, the gap between germline ends came to 10 bases. DNA of the CDR3: TGTGCCATCAGTGTAGGTGCGGCCTCCTACGAGCAGTACTTC. It specifies CAISVGAASYEQYF.

This chain joins TRBV3-1 (or the pseudogene TRBV3-2) and TRBJ2-5, with D unclear. Germline CDR1 LGHDT, CDR2 YNNKEL (reference sequence). This CDR3 has 12 amino acids. V was cut by 0 bases and J by 12 bases, with 11 bases left in between. The CDR3: CASSQESEIKYF. As DNA, the CDR3 is TGTGCCAGCAGCCAAGAGAGCGAGATCAAGTACTTC.

V and J are TRBV5-4 and TRBJ2-5; D ambiguous. The CDR3 runs to 15 residues. Germline assignment: CDR1 SGHNT and CDR2 YYREEE (reference sequence). Trimming shortened V by 2 bases and J by 0 bases, and 11 bases separated the two germline ends. The CDR3 sequence: CASSLETGYQETQYF. CDR3 DNA sequence: TGTGCCAGCAGCTTAGAGACTGGGTACCAAGAGACCCAGTACTTC. The whole variable domain, remainder taken from reference TRBV5-4 and TRBJ2-5, is ETGVTQSPTHLIKTRGQQVTLRCSSQSGHNTVSWYQQALGQGPQFIFQYYREEENGRGNFPPRFSGLQFPNYSSELNVNALELDDSALYLCASSLETGYQETQYFGPGTRLLVL.